The present T cell receptor (beta chain) was sequenced within a study of identical twins. This clonotype was counted ten times or more. TCRdb reprocessed the 5' RACE reads via MiXCR and lists one record per CDR3 protein. The data contain a few hundred thousand distinct CDR3 sequences, 24% of them seen just once; the ten biggest clones take up 2.5% to 3.5%. Germline V lookup: CDR1 SGHKS, CDR2 YYEKEE (reference sequence). V lost 4 bases and J lost 2; bases outside the gene matches: 10. This CDR3 region has 16 residues. In addition, the sample was reused for a study of T cells expressing NK-cell markers.

J is TRBJ1-2 and V is TRBV5-5, with 8 bases that match TRBD1. Sequencing was performed on CD4+ T cells sorted from blood. This TCR derives from a woman between 18 and 29 years old in good health. The DNA for the CDR3 is TGTGCCAGCAGCATACTGACAGGGGTTGGGAACTATGGCTACACCTTC. It specifies CASSILTGVGNYGYTF.